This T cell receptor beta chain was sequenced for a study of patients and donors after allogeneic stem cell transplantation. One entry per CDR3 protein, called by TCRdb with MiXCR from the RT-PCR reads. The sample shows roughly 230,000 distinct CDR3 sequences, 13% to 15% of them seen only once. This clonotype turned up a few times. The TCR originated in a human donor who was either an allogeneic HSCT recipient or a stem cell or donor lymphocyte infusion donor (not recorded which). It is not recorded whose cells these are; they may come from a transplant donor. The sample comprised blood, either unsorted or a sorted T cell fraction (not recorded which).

The CDR3 loop reads CASSKTSFGRETQYF. The CDR3 region has the DNA TGTGCCAGCAGTAAAACTAGCTTTGGGCGAGAGACCCAGTACTTC. The V call is TRBV12-3 or TRBV12-4, the J call TRBJ2-5; D is possibly TRBD2 (6 bases). This CDR3 comprises 15 residues. V was cut by 5 bases and J by 4 bases, with 17 bases left in between.